The sequence of this T cell receptor (beta chain) was determined in a study of shared clonotypes between healthy human individuals. This CDR3 has 15 residues. Germline CDR1 MNHEY, CDR2 SVGAGI. Trimming removed 2 bases at V and 2 bases at J, with 12 bases between. Every immunoSEQ plate was one replicate of a subset's evenly spread DNA. The protocol was immunoSEQ multiplex PCR, while the TCRdb copy is restricted to in-frame clones and leaves out a portion. Of 2 million to 2.5 million clones in the sample, about 94% were seen once. Among the donors, all were Caucasian adults who lived in Nashville, Tennessee. CD4+ cells were split into CD45RA+ naive and CD45RA-negative memory subsets. Worth noting for this clone: Antigen specificity is unknown. Other DNA sequences of this sample code for an identical CDR3.

General study results and limits: Naive subsets typically showed greater estimated richness than memory subsets.

The chain carries TRBV6-5 and TRBJ1-2, with a tentative D call TRBD1 (6 bases). Sequencing was carried out using naive CD4+ T cells sorted from blood. Stated subset: CD45RA+ positively selected. The receptor's source is a man between 18 and 29 years old in good health. This CDR3 reads CASSYSTGGNYGYTF. DNA for the CDR3: TGTGCCAGCAGTTACAGCACGGGGGGCAACTATGGCTACACCTTC.